Shown below are 27 T cell receptor beta chains from a single sample sequenced in a study of T cells after yellow fever vaccination. One entry per CDR3 protein results from TCRdb running MiXCR on the 5' RACE reads. The sample contains around 590,000 distinct CDR3 sequences, approximately 13% of which appear only once. This material consisted of PBMCs, taken on the day of the yellow fever booster vaccination. All receptors derive from a young man who received the YFV17D yellow fever vaccine.

The V and J genes are TRBV10-3 and TRBJ2-2; possible D gene TRBD2, 5 bases. The CDR3 has 15 residues. Germline loops: CDR1 ENHRY, CDR2 SYGVKD. Between the trimmed V and J ends, which lost 3 bases and 0 bases, there was a span of 8 bases. The CDR3 DNA reads as TGTGCCATCAGTGAAACGGGATCGAACACCGGGGAGCTGTTTTTT. This encodes CAISETGSNTGELFF.

The chain employs TRBV30 and TRBJ2-7; D gene uncertain. Deletions cut 0 bases from V and 2 bases from J, with 20 bases between. The CDR3 spans 17 residues. The germline V gene has CDR1 GTSNPN and CDR2 SVGIG (reference sequence). CDR3 loop: CAWSVRLSGLDPYEQYF. In nucleotides, the CDR3 is TGTGCCTGGAGTGTACGACTGTCGGGTCTGGATCCCTACGAGCAGTACTTC. The entire variable domain, with the rest obtained from reference TRBV30 and TRBJ2-7, is as follows: SQTIHQWPATLVQPVGSPLSLECTVEGTSNPNLYWYRQAAGRGLQLLFYSVGIGQISSEVPQNLSASRPQDRQFILSSKKLLLSDSGFYLCAWSVRLSGLDPYEQYFGPGTRLTVT.

This clonotype has ten or more counts. This chain links TRBV3-1 with TRBJ2-2; 7 bases agree with TRBD2. CDR1 is LGHDT and CDR2 is YNNKEL in the germline V gene (reference sequence). The trim removed 4 bases at V and 4 bases at J, leaving 6 bases unmatched. The CDR3 is 15 amino acids. The CDR3 is CASSRGGSRTGELFF. Written as DNA, the CDR3 is TGTGCCAGCAGCCGGGGGGGGAGCCGCACCGGGGAGCTGTTTTTT. Full variable domain (remainder filled in from reference TRBV3-1 and TRBJ2-2): DTAVSQTPKYLVTQMGNDKSIKCEQNLGHDTMYWYKQDSKKFLKIMFSYNNKELIINETVPNRFSPKSPDKAHLNLHINSLELGDSAVYFCASSRGGSRTGELFFGEGSRLTVL.

The chain links TRBV10-3 to TRBJ2-1, with D possibly TRBD2 on 6 matching bases. CDR3 length: 14 residues. Germline loops: CDR1 ENHRY, CDR2 SYGVKD. The V end lost 0 bases, the J end lost 5 bases, and 8 bases lay between the germline ends. CDR3 loop: CAISESLADNEQFF. In nucleotides, the CDR3 is TGTGCCATCAGTGAGTCGTTAGCGGACAATGAGCAGTTCTTC.

This clonotype was counted at least ten times. The gene calls are TRBV11-2 and TRBJ2-5, with TRBD2 matching 10 bases. The CDR3 runs 15 residues. V trimming: 1 base; J trimming: 5 bases; junction bases outside the gene matches: 4. The germline CDR1 and CDR2 sequences are SGHAT and FQNNGV. Here the CDR3 reads CASSLGSSGSETQYF. DNA for the CDR3: TGTGCCAGCAGCTTAGGGTCTAGCGGGAGCGAGACCCAGTACTTC.

The V and J genes are TRBV11-3 and TRBJ2-2; D remains ambiguous. CDR3 size: 15 residues. Germline CDR1 reads SGHNT; CDR2 reads YENEEA. V lost 0 bases and J 5 bases, leaving 10 bases between the germline ends. The CDR3 DNA follows: TGTGCCAGCAGCTTAGATCATCAGAGAACCGGGGAGCTGTTTTTT. This sequence encodes CASSLDHQRTGELFF. Using reference TRBV11-3 and TRBJ2-2 for the parts outside the CDR3, the full variable domain is EAGVVQSPRYKIIEKKQPVAFWCNPISGHNTLYWYLQNLGQGPELLIRYENEEAVDDSQLPKDRFSAERLKGVDSTLKIQPAELGDSAVYLCASSLDHQRTGELFFGEGSRLTVL.

The chain has TRBV29-1 and TRBJ2-7; weak D call: TRBD2 (6 bases). CDR1 and CDR2 (germline): SQVTM, ANQGSEA. The CDR3 is made up of 13 amino acids. Trimming took off 5 bases at V and 2 bases at J, with 13 bases between the two ends. CDR3 sequence reads: CSVRTGGTYEQYF. In nucleotides, the CDR3 is TGCAGCGTTAGGACGGGCGGGACCTACGAGCAGTACTTC.

The V and J genes are TRBV10-1 and TRBJ2-3, with D maybe TRBD1 (5 bases). Germline CDR1 is WNHNN and CDR2 is SYGVQD (reference sequence). The CDR3 consists of 13 residues. V shed 3 bases and J shed 6 bases, with 10 bases lying between them. The CDR3 loop is CASSEGVEDTQYF. The CDR3 DNA reads as TGCGCCAGCAGTGAAGGGGTTGAGGATACGCAGTATTTT.

The rearrangement uses TRBV7-2 and TRBJ2-7; no definite D call. Germline assignment: CDR1 SGHTA and CDR2 FQGNSA. Trimming removed 3 bases from V and 5 bases from J, with 14 bases in between. The CDR3 length is 14 residues. CDR3 residues: CASSFGLGRDEQYF. CDR3 DNA: TGTGCCAGCAGCTTTGGTCTAGGAAGGGACGAGCAGTACTTC.

Only a few counts were recorded for this clonotype. This chain connects TRBV20-1 to TRBJ2-1, with a tentative D call TRBD1 (6 bases). The CDR3 is 12 amino acids. The V end was cut by 5 bases, the J end by 3 bases, with 8 bases between. CDR1 and CDR2 from the germline V gene are DFQATT and SNEGSKA (reference sequence). CDR3 nucleotides: TGCAGTGCTGTGGGACACTACAATGAGCAGTTCTTC. It is translated as CSAVGHYNEQFF.

V gene TRBV20-1 combines with J gene TRBJ2-5; either TRBD1 or TRBD2 may supply D (5 bases each). Between the trimmed V and J ends, which lost 3 bases and 4 bases, there was a span of 15 bases. Germline V gene lookup returns CDR1 DFQATT and CDR2 SNEGSKA (reference sequence). This CDR3 is 14 amino acids long. The CDR3 protein is CSARPGRVGETQYF. The CDR3 bases are TGCAGTGCTAGGCCGGGACGTGTCGGAGAGACCCAGTACTTC.

This clonotype was counted between two and nine times. The gene calls are TRBV19 and TRBJ2-2, with 9 bases matching TRBD1. The CDR3 extends over 14 amino acids. V trimming: 3 bases; J trimming: 4 bases; junction bases outside the gene matches: 0. Germline-derived CDR1 and CDR2 are LNHDA and SQIVND (reference sequence). The CDR3 DNA is TGTGCCAGTAGTATGACAGGGGGCACCGGGGAGCTGTTTTTT. Encoded protein: CASSMTGGTGELFF.

This clonotype turned up a few times. The V gene is TRBV7-2, the J gene TRBJ2-1, with D tentatively TRBD1 or TRBD2 (6 bases each). Between the trimmed V and J ends, which lost 5 bases and 7 bases, there was a span of 21 bases. The CDR3 totals 16 residues. CDR1 and CDR2 from the germline V gene are SGHTA and FQGNSA. The CDR3 reads CASSRTRGDQGNEQFF. The CDR3, as DNA: TGTGCCAGCAGCCGGACGCGGGGAGACCAGGGGAATGAGCAGTTCTTC.

This clonotype has just a few counts. The chain uses TRBV12-5 and TRBJ1-1; 7 nucleotides match TRBD1. Germline CDR1 is LGHNT and CDR2 is FRNRAP. CDR3 length: 16 residues. Trimming removed 1 base from V and 1 base from J; junction bases left unmatched: 6. The CDR3 sequence is CASGLETRDRNTEAFF. Written as DNA, the CDR3 is TGTGCTAGTGGTTTGGAAACCCGGGACAGGAACACTGAAGCTTTCTTT.

This rearrangement joins TRBV20-1 to TRBJ1-5; TRBD1 might be the D (5 bases). Between the trimmed V and J ends, which lost 4 bases and 7 bases, there was a span of 11 bases. The CDR3 has 12 amino acids. The V gene's germline CDR1 is DFQATT and CDR2 SNEGSKA (reference sequence). The CDR3 bases are TGCAGTGCTACAGGGTTAAGCCAGCCCCAGCATTTT. It translates to CSATGLSQPQHF.

This chain joins TRBV24-1 and TRBJ2-1; D remains ambiguous. Per the germline V gene, CDR1 is KGHDR and CDR2 is SFDVKD. Trimming took 4 bases from V and 0 from J, leaving 18 bases between them. This CDR3 is 18 amino acids long. The DNA for the CDR3 is TGTGCCACCAGTGAAACTCAGTCTTGGGCGAGCTCCTACAATGAGCAGTTCTTC. Amino acid sequence: CATSETQSWASSYNEQFF.

The chain employs TRBV6-5 and TRBJ1-6; D gene unclear. This CDR3 is built from 16 residues. The V gene lost 0 bases and the J gene lost 4 bases, with 10 bases spanning the gap. Germline values: CDR1 MNHEY, CDR2 SVGAGI. In nucleotides, the CDR3 is TGTGCCAGCAGTTACTCATGGTCAGAATATAATTCACCCCTCCACTTT. Encoded protein: CASSYSWSEYNSPLHF.

This clonotype has a count of ten or more. V is TRBV20-1 and J is TRBJ1-1; TRBD1 is a possible D gene (6 bases). Between the trimmed V and J ends, which lost 6 bases and 2 bases, there was a span of 10 bases. The length of the CDR3 is 12 residues. The germline V gene encodes CDR1 DFQATT and CDR2 SNEGSKA (reference sequence). The CDR3 DNA follows: TGCAGTGCGCGGACAGTCAACACTGAAGCTTTCTTT. Its translation is CSARTVNTEAFF.

This clonotype was counted a few times. V is TRBV19 and J is TRBJ2-3; TRBD2 is a possible D gene (6 bases). Germline V CDR1 and CDR2: LNHDA, SQIVND (reference sequence). Trimming stripped 4 bases from V and 8 bases from J, with 22 bases between. The CDR3 contains 16 residues. Here the CDR3 DNA reads TGTGCCAGTAGTACTACCCCACTCCAAGCGGGCGCTACGCAGTATTTT. Translation: CASSTTPLQAGATQYF.

The chain's CDR3 is CASSIVGLDSLPYEQYF. CDR3 coding DNA: TGTGCCAGCTCCATAGTGGGTCTGGACAGCCTTCCCTACGAGCAGTACTTC. This chain connects TRBV28 to TRBJ2-7; a weak D match, TRBD1 (6 bases). The CDR3 totals 17 residues. V lost 8 bases to trimming and J lost 2 bases, with 25 bases between them. Germline V gene lookup returns CDR1 MDHEN and CDR2 SYDVKM.

This clonotype has more than one count but fewer than ten. The genes are TRBV12-3 or TRBV12-4 and TRBJ2-2; TRBD2 might be the D (6 bases). Trimming shortened V by 6 bases and J by 4 bases, and 18 bases separated the two germline ends. The CDR3 sequence is 16 residues long. CDR3 sequence: CASRPRETLGTGELFF. CDR3 nucleotides: TGTGCCAGCAGACCCCGGGAGACCCTCGGCACCGGGGAGCTGTTTTTT.

This clonotype was observed a few times. The chain carries TRBV7-2 and TRBJ1-1, with D perhaps matching TRBD1 (5 bases). The germline gives CDR1 SGHTA, CDR2 FQGNSA. The CDR3 is made up of 15 amino acids. V lost 1 base, J lost 10 bases, and 19 bases lay in between. CDR3 in DNA: TGTGCCAGCAGCTTAGAGTCGGCGCGGGGGGTCACAGCTTTCTTT. This gives the protein CASSLESARGVTAFF.

The chain couples TRBV20-1 to TRBJ2-1; the D is unclear. Trimming shortened V by 3 bases and J by 3 bases, and 9 bases separated the two germline ends. The CDR3 loop spans 13 amino acids. CDR1 and CDR2 from the germline V gene are DFQATT and SNEGSKA (reference sequence). CDR3 in amino acids: CSASSTDYNEQFF. For the CDR3, the DNA is TGCAGTGCTAGCTCTACGGACTACAATGAGCAGTTCTTC.

The chain joins TRBV12-3 or TRBV12-4 to TRBJ1-6, with a weak D call TRBD1 (5 bases). Trimming stripped 4 bases from V and 7 bases from J, with 8 bases between. This CDR3 has 13 amino acids. The DNA of the CDR3 is TGTGCCAGCAGTTCGCGGGGGAATTCACCCCTCCACTTT. It encodes CASSSRGNSPLHF.

The chain has TRBV20-1 and TRBJ1-3, with D unclear. Germline CDR1 and CDR2: DFQATT and SNEGSKA (reference sequence). V dropped 0 bases and J dropped 2 bases, with 8 bases sitting between them. The CDR3 has 14 amino acids. CDR3 coding DNA: TGCAGTGCTAGAGATCCCGGGACTGGAAACACCATATATTTT. Its translation is CSARDPGTGNTIYF.

The J gene is TRBJ2-2, the V gene TRBV20-1; no reliable D call. V lost 5 bases, J lost 3 bases, and 13 bases lay in between. This CDR3 is built from 14 residues. Germline V gives CDR1 DFQATT, CDR2 SNEGSKA (reference sequence). DNA of the CDR3: TGCAGTGCTGCTGGGCCTATGGACACCGGGGAGCTGTTTTTT. It encodes CSAAGPMDTGELFF.

This clonotype showed up many times. The rearrangement joins TRBV7-2 to TRBJ2-3; 14 bases are shared with TRBD2. From germline, CDR1 is SGHTA and CDR2 FQGNSA. V lost 4 bases, J lost 6 bases, and 3 bases stayed unmatched. The CDR3 has 15 amino acids. The CDR3 DNA sequence: TGTGCCAGCAGCTGGACTAGCGGGAGGATGGATACGCAGTATTTT. Its protein is CASSWTSGRMDTQYF.